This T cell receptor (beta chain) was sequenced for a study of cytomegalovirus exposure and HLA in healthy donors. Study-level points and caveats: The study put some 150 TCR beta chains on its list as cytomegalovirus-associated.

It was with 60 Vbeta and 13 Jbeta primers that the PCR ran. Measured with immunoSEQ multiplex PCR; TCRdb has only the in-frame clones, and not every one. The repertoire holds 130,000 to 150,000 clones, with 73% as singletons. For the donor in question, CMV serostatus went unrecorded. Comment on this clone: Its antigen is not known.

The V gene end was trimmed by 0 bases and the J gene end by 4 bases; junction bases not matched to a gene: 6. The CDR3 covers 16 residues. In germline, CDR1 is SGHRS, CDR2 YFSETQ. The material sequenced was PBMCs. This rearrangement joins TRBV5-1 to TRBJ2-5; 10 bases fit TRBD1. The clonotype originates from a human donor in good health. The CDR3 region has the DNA TGCGCCAGCAGCTTGGCCGCCGGGACAGGGGCAGAGACCCAGTACTTC. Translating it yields CASSLAAGTGAETQYF.